The rows below give T cell receptor beta chains drawn from one sample of a study of early T cells in non-severe SARS-CoV-2 infection. TCRdb used MiXCR to reprocess the 5' RACE reads, holding one entry per CDR3 protein. The repertoire includes tens of thousands of distinct CDR3 sequences, roughly 5.4% of them detected once, and 6% to 7% sits in the top ten. Sequenced material: whole blood, taken at baseline. The receptors come from an adult who was a healthcare worker with PCR-confirmed SARS-CoV-2 infection or an uninfected control (not recorded which). CDR3s include the opening cysteine and the closing phenylalanine or tryptophan. Fields, in order: V gene, J gene, CDR3 protein.

V gene: TRBV5-4
J gene: TRBJ2-5
CDR3 protein: CASSKYTGGFQETQYF

V gene: TRBV2
J gene: TRBJ1-1
CDR3 protein: CASSVGTVNTEAFF

V gene: TRBV5-5
J gene: TRBJ2-1
CDR3 protein: CASSSFGLAGVPNEQFF

V gene: TRBV6-1
J gene: TRBJ1-1
CDR3 protein: CASSTGQGEVDTEAFF

V gene: TRBV28
J gene: TRBJ2-7
CDR3 protein: CASGSEAPYEQYF

V gene: TRBV28
J gene: TRBJ2-5
CDR3 protein: CASSFEGQGLKTQYF

V gene: TRBV19
J gene: TRBJ2-1
CDR3 protein: CASRGRAGGVNEQFF

V gene: TRBV7-6
J gene: TRBJ2-1
CDR3 protein: CASSLKAADNEQFF

V gene: TRBV20-1
J gene: TRBJ2-4
CDR3 protein: CSARRGDADLAKNIQYF

V gene: TRBV20-1
J gene: TRBJ2-1
CDR3 protein: CSAATTSGSFGEQFF

V gene: TRBV24-1
J gene: TRBJ2-5
CDR3 protein: CATSDPRLEETQYF

V gene: TRBV27
J gene: TRBJ2-7
CDR3 protein: CASSFGPPSYEQYF

V gene: TRBV29-1
J gene: TRBJ2-1
CDR3 protein: CSVVGQAVANEQFF

V gene: TRBV7-2
J gene: TRBJ2-5
CDR3 protein: CASSLGSASAQETQYF

V gene: TRBV4-1
J gene: TRBJ2-5
CDR3 protein: CASSQVITSAETQYF

V gene: TRBV18
J gene: TRBJ1-2
CDR3 protein: CASSPSGREGYTF

V gene: TRBV5-1
J gene: TRBJ2-1
CDR3 protein: CASSSTLPGSYNEQFF

V gene: TRBV20-1
J gene: TRBJ2-3
CDR3 protein: CSAMGLAGGTDTQYF

V gene: TRBV12-3/TRBV12-4
J gene: TRBJ2-1
CDR3 protein: CASSLEQHNEQFF

V gene: TRBV24-1
J gene: TRBJ2-2
CDR3 protein: CATSWENTGELFF